The rows below give T cell receptor beta chains drawn from one sample of a study of cytomegalovirus exposure and HLA in healthy donors. Data came from immunoSEQ multiplex PCR; TCRdb stores just in-frame clones and leaves some out. The table records approximately 220,000 clones, approximately 83% of them present only once. The sample consisted of PBMCs. The origin of the receptors is a woman under 40 in good health and CMV-seropositive. Each CDR3 is given with its conserved first and last residue. Fields, in order: CDR3 protein, CDR3 DNA, clone size, D gene, V gene, J gene. The D gene is left open where the match is weak. Size values are once, few and many counts, or a class for expanded clones, and some rows have none.

CDR3: CAIPGHLSYEQYF; DNA: TGTGCCATACCGGGACACCTATCCTACGAGCAGTACTTC; size: NA; D: NA; V: TRBV11-2; J: TRBJ2-7
CDR3: CAFKGVAGANVLTF; DNA: TGTGCCTTCAAAGGGGTAGCCGGGGCCAACGTCCTGACTTTC; size: NA; D: NA; V: TRBV7-9; J: TRBJ2-6
CDR3: CASSLRVSNEQFF; DNA: TGTGCTAGCAGCTTAAGAGTGTCGAATGAGCAGTTCTTC; size: NA; D: NA; V: TRBV7-7; J: TRBJ2-1
CDR3: CASSLGPRTVMNTEAFF; DNA: TGCGCCAGCAGCTTGGGCCCAAGGACAGTAATGAACACTGAAGCTTTCTTT; size: NA; D: NA; V: TRBV5-1; J: TRBJ1-1
CDR3: CASSAGTRAIQYF; DNA: TGCGCCAGCAGCGCGGGGACGAGGGCCATTCAGTACTTC; size: NA; D: NA; V: TRBV5-1; J: TRBJ2-4
CDR3: CASSSTKLAGSYEQYF; DNA: TGTGCCAGCAGCTCCACCAAACTAGCGGGATCCTACGAGCAGTACTTC; size: NA; D: TRBD2; V: TRBV7-8; J: TRBJ2-7
CDR3: CASSSDGLTGGTDTQYF; DNA: TGCGCCAGCAGCTCCGATGGACTGACGGGGGGGACAGATACGCAGTATTTT; size: NA; D: TRBD2; V: TRBV5-1; J: TRBJ2-3
CDR3: CASSLTSASYNEQFF; DNA: TGTGCCAGCAGTCTGACTAGCGCCTCCTACAATGAGCAGTTCTTC; size: NA; D: TRBD2; V: TRBV6-1; J: TRBJ2-1
CDR3: CAWSTGQGGPQHF; DNA: TGTGCCTGGAGTACGGGACAGGGTGGGCCCCAGCATTTT; size: few; D: TRBD1; V: TRBV30; J: TRBJ1-5
CDR3: CASSESAAGVNTIYF; DNA: TGTGCCAGCAGTGAATCAGCGGCAGGGGTCAACACCATATATTTT; size: NA; D: NA; V: TRBV6-1; J: TRBJ1-3
CDR3: CASRSRVVGDYGYTF; DNA: TGCGCCAGCAGGAGCAGGGTGGTGGGGGACTATGGCTACACCTTC; size: once; D: NA; V: TRBV5-1; J: TRBJ1-2
CDR3: CASSFGINQPQHF; DNA: TGTGCCAGCAGTTTTGGTATCAATCAGCCCCAGCATTTT; size: NA; D: NA; V: TRBV5-4; J: TRBJ1-5
CDR3: CASSEDRTDSNQPQHF; DNA: TGTGCCAGCAGTGAAGACAGGACGGATAGCAATCAGCCCCAGCATTTT; size: NA; D: NA; V: TRBV2; J: TRBJ1-5
CDR3: CASSPFSVHPGQGNEQFF; DNA: TGCGCCAGCAGCCCCTTTTCAGTCCATCCGGGACAGGGCAATGAGCAGTTCTTC; size: NA; D: TRBD1; V: TRBV5-1; J: TRBJ2-1
CDR3: CASSFLVRLPSSGANVLTF; DNA: TGTGCCAGCAGCTTCTTGGTCCGACTGCCGAGCTCTGGGGCCAACGTCCTGACTTTC; size: NA; D: NA; V: TRBV7-9; J: TRBJ2-6
CDR3: CSVEELLGTEAFF; DNA: TGCAGCGTTGAGGAACTCTTGGGGACTGAAGCTTTCTTT; size: NA; D: NA; V: TRBV29-1; J: TRBJ1-1
CDR3: CASSELQGNTGELFF; DNA: TGTGCCAGCAGTGAATTACAAGGGAACACCGGGGAGCTGTTTTTT; size: NA; D: NA; V: TRBV25-1; J: TRBJ2-2
CDR3: CASSLWDRDRGGSYGYTF; DNA: TGCGCCAGCAGCTTGTGGGACCGGGACAGGGGAGGTAGCTATGGCTACACCTTC; size: NA; D: TRBD1; V: TRBV5-1; J: TRBJ1-2
CDR3: CASSPQGYYGYTF; DNA: TGTGCCAGCAGTCCACAGGGGTACTATGGCTACACCTTC; size: NA; D: TRBD1; V: TRBV14; J: TRBJ1-2
CDR3: CASSKRLAGEGSYEQYF; DNA: TGTGCCAGCAGCAAGCGACTAGCGGGAGAGGGCTCCTACGAGCAGTACTTC; size: NA; D: TRBD2; V: TRBV4-2; J: TRBJ2-7
CDR3: CASSSERSGVYSTDTQYF; DNA: TGTGCCAGCAGTTCGGAGCGGAGCGGGGTCTATAGCACAGATACGCAGTATTTT; size: NA; D: TRBD2; V: TRBV28; J: TRBJ2-3
CDR3: CASSLAVLEDTQYF; DNA: TGTGCCAGCAGTTTAGCCGTTTTGGAAGATACGCAGTATTTT; size: once; D: NA; V: TRBV27; J: TRBJ2-3
CDR3: CASRASSNTGELFF; DNA: TGTGCCAGCAGGGCTAGCTCGAACACCGGGGAGCTGTTTTTT; size: NA; D: NA; V: TRBV6-4; J: TRBJ2-2
CDR3: CASSLGGTSYEQYF; DNA: TGTGCCAGCAGCTTAGGCGGGACTAGCTACGAGCAGTACTTC; size: NA; D: TRBD2; V: TRBV7-6; J: TRBJ2-7
CDR3: CASSEGLAGTGELFF; DNA: TGCGCCAGCAGCGAGGGACTAGCGGGCACCGGGGAGCTGTTTTTT; size: NA; D: TRBD2; V: TRBV5-1; J: TRBJ2-2
CDR3: CASSEDRVSTYEQYF; DNA: TGTGCCAGCAGCGAAGACAGAGTCTCCACCTACGAGCAGTACTTC; size: NA; D: NA; V: TRBV7-9; J: TRBJ2-7
CDR3: CASSLPLRRGLHQPQHF; DNA: TGTGCCAGCAGTTTACCTCTTCGCAGGGGGCTACATCAGCCCCAGCATTTT; size: NA; D: TRBD1; V: TRBV28; J: TRBJ1-5
CDR3: CASRWDRGSNQPQHF; DNA: TGTGCCAGCAGATGGGACAGGGGCTCCAATCAGCCCCAGCATTTT; size: many; D: TRBD1; V: TRBV2; J: TRBJ1-5
CDR3: CASSQRGSNQPQHF; DNA: TGCGCCAGCAGCCAAAGGGGTAGCAATCAGCCCCAGCATTTT; size: NA; D: NA; V: TRBV4-1; J: TRBJ1-5
CDR3: CASAGGNEQFF; DNA: TGTGCTAGTGCTGGGGGAAATGAGCAGTTCTTC; size: NA; D: NA; V: TRBV12-5; J: TRBJ2-1
CDR3: CASSPAGPNTEAFF; DNA: TGTGCCAGCTCACCAGCAGGCCCGAACACTGAAGCTTTCTTT; size: NA; D: NA; V: TRBV18; J: TRBJ1-1
CDR3: CASSLGVEQFF; DNA: TGTGCCAGCAGCTTGGGGGTGGAGCAGTTCTTC; size: once; D: NA; V: TRBV5-6; J: TRBJ2-1
CDR3: CASSPSTGYRSGYTF; DNA: TGTGCCAGCTCACCATCGACAGGTTATAGGTCTGGCTACACCTTC; size: NA; D: NA; V: TRBV18; J: TRBJ1-2
CDR3: CASSFEGVNQPQHF; DNA: TGTGCCAGCAGTTTTGAGGGTGTCAATCAGCCCCAGCATTTT; size: NA; D: NA; V: TRBV5-8; J: TRBJ1-5
CDR3: CASSQAPGGSYEQYF; DNA: TGCGCCAGCAGCCAAGCCCCTGGGGGCTCCTACGAGCAGTACTTC; size: NA; D: NA; V: TRBV4-1; J: TRBJ2-7
CDR3: CASSPAYEQYF; DNA: TGTGCCAGCTCACCGGCCTACGAGCAGTACTTC; size: NA; D: NA; V: TRBV18; J: TRBJ2-7
CDR3: CASSLGTTGLTEAFF; DNA: TGTGCCAGCAGCTTAGGTACAACAGGGCTAACTGAAGCTTTCTTT; size: NA; D: NA; V: TRBV7-9; J: TRBJ1-1
CDR3: CASKTGSEQYF; DNA: TGTGCCAGTAAAACGGGAAGCGAGCAGTACTTC; size: NA; D: NA; V: TRBV19; J: TRBJ2-7
CDR3: CASSTGGHGYTF; DNA: TGTGCCAGCTCCACAGGGGGCCATGGCTACACCTTC; size: once; D: TRBD1; V: TRBV28; J: TRBJ1-2
CDR3: CASSPGREVSNEQFF; DNA: TGTGCCAGCAGCCCTGGGCGGGAAGTCTCCAATGAGCAGTTCTTC; size: many; D: NA; V: TRBV4-2; J: TRBJ2-1
CDR3: CASSEVDYTDEKLFF; DNA: TGTGCCAGCAGTGAAGTGGACTATACGGATGAAAAACTGTTTTTT; size: NA; D: NA; V: TRBV6-1; J: TRBJ1-4
CDR3: CASSWQGYSNQPQHF; DNA: TGTGCCAGCAGTTGGCAGGGGTATAGCAATCAGCCCCAGCATTTT; size: few; D: NA; V: TRBV2; J: TRBJ1-5
CDR3: CASSRLAGTSGRASGEQFF; DNA: TGCGCCAGCAGCCGCTTGGCGGGGACGAGCGGGAGGGCCAGTGGTGAGCAGTTCTTC; size: once; D: TRBD2; V: TRBV4-1; J: TRBJ2-1
CDR3: CASSPTTGLAGEQYF; DNA: TGTGCCAGCAGCCCGACGACGGGACTAGCGGGCGAGCAGTACTTC; size: NA; D: TRBD2; V: TRBV11-2; J: TRBJ2-7
CDR3: CASSTGLSYNEQFF; DNA: TGTGCCAGTAGTACCGGACTTTCCTACAATGAGCAGTTCTTC; size: NA; D: NA; V: TRBV19; J: TRBJ2-1
CDR3: CASTSRTGGSTEAFF; DNA: TGTGCCAGTACGAGCAGGACAGGGGGGAGCACTGAAGCTTTCTTT; size: once; D: TRBD1; V: TRBV19; J: TRBJ1-1
CDR3: CASSPRMRRDEKLFF; DNA: TGTGCCAGCAGCCCTAGGATGAGACGCGATGAAAAACTGTTTTTT; size: NA; D: NA; V: TRBV9; J: TRBJ1-4
CDR3: CASSPSGTSGINEQFF; DNA: TGCGCCAGCAGCCCATCCGGGACTAGCGGGATCAATGAGCAGTTCTTC; size: NA; D: TRBD2; V: TRBV5-1; J: TRBJ2-1
CDR3: CASSAGTSTDTQYF; DNA: TGTGCCAGCAGTGCCGGGACTAGCACAGATACGCAGTATTTT; size: NA; D: NA; V: TRBV2; J: TRBJ2-3
CDR3: CATCEGSGNTIYF; DNA: TGTGCCACTTGTGAGGGCTCTGGAAACACCATATATTTT; size: NA; D: NA; V: TRBV19; J: TRBJ1-3
CDR3: CASTWGSGGYEQYF; DNA: TGTGCCAGCACCTGGGGAAGCGGGGGTTACGAGCAGTACTTC; size: NA; D: TRBD2; V: TRBV5-6; J: TRBJ2-7
CDR3: CASSPSGRYSYEQYF; DNA: TGTGCCAGCAGTCCTAGCGGGAGGTACTCCTACGAGCAGTACTTC; size: NA; D: TRBD2; V: TRBV27; J: TRBJ2-7
CDR3: CASSRVGANVLTF; DNA: TGTGCCAGCAGCAGGGTTGGGGCCAACGTCCTGACTTTC; size: NA; D: NA; V: TRBV21-1; J: TRBJ2-6
CDR3: CASSVFGQAYGYTF; DNA: TGTGCCAGCAGTGTCTTCGGACAGGCCTATGGCTACACCTTC; size: NA; D: TRBD1; V: TRBV28; J: TRBJ1-2
CDR3: CASSRQVDEQYF; DNA: TGTGCCAGCAGCAGACAGGTGGACGAGCAGTACTTC; size: NA; D: NA; V: TRBV5-6; J: TRBJ2-7